The sequence of this T cell receptor (beta chain) was determined in a study of cytomegalovirus exposure and HLA in healthy donors. The CDR3 sequence is 16 residues long. Germline CDR1 and CDR2: SGHRS and YFSETQ. The V segment lost 5 bases and the J segment 4 bases; nucleotides outside the gene matches: 7. The repertoire was sequenced with immunoSEQ multiplex PCR; TCRdb's copy has only in-frame clones and lacks some. Among 45,000 to 65,000 clones, 93% were seen once, and the ten largest hold about 1.8%. Overall study findings and caveats: Roughly 170 TCR beta chains were listed as cytomegalovirus-associated. For cytomegalovirus status, the classifier reportedly gave diagnoses with high specificity and sensitivity. In vitro assays verified that three CMV-associated chains recognized CMV antigens specifically.

It was the roughly 130-subject validation cohort, separate from the approximately 700-subject first cohort, to which the donors belonged. As for this clone: The antigen remains undetermined.

This receptor was obtained from a woman between 18 and 30 years old in good health and CMV-seropositive. The sequencing input was PBMCs. V usage is TRBV5-1 and J usage is TRBJ2-2, with 11 nucleotides matching TRBD1. For the CDR3, the DNA is TGCGCCAGCAGACCCGGGACAGGGGGTGTCACCGGGGAGCTGTTTTTT. Protein sequence: CASRPGTGGVTGELFF.